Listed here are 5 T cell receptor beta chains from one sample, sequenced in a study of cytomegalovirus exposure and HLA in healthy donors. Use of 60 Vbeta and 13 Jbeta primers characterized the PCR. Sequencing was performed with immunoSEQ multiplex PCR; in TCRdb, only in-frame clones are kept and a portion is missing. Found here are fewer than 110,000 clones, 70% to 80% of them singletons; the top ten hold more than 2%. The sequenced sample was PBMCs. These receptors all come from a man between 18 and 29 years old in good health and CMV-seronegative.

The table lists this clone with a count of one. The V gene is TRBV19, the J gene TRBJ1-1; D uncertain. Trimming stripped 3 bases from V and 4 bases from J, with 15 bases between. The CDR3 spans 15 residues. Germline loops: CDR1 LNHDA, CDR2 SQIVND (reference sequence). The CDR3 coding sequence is TGTGCCAGTAGTATGTCGTTGCAGGAGGGCACTGAAGCTTTCTTT. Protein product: CASSMSLQEGTEAFF.

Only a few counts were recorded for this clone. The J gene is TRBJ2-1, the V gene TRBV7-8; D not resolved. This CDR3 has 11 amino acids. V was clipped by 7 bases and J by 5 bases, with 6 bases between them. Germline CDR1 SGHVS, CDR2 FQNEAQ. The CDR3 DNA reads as TGTGCCAGCATCCACAACAATGAGCAGTTCTTC. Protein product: CASIHNNEQFF.

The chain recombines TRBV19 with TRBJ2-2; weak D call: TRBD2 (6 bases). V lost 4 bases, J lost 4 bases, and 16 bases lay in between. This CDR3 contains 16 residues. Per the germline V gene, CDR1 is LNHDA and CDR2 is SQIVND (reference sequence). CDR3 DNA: TGTGCCAGTAGTACCCCCTCGGGGGTGAGCACCGGGGAGCTGTTTTTT. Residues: CASSTPSGVSTGELFF.

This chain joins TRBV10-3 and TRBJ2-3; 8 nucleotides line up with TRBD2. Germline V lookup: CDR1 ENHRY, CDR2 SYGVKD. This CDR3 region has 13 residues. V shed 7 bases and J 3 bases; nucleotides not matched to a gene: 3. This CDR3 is CAIKTSATDTQYF. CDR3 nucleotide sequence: TGTGCCATCAAGACTAGCGCGACAGATACGCAGTATTTT.

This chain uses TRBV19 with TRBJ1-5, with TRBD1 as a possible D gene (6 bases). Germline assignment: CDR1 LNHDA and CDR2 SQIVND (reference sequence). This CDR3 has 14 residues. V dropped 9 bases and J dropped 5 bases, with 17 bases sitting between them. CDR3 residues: CASRDTQIHQPQHF. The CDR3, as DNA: TGTGCCAGCCGGGACACCCAAATTCATCAGCCCCAGCATTTT. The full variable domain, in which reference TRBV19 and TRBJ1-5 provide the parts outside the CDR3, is DGGITQSPKYLFRKEGQNVTLSCEQNLNHDAMYWYRQDPGQGLRLIYYSQIVNDFQKGDIAEGYSVSREKKESFPLTVTSAQKNPTAFYLCASRDTQIHQPQHFGDGTRLSIL.